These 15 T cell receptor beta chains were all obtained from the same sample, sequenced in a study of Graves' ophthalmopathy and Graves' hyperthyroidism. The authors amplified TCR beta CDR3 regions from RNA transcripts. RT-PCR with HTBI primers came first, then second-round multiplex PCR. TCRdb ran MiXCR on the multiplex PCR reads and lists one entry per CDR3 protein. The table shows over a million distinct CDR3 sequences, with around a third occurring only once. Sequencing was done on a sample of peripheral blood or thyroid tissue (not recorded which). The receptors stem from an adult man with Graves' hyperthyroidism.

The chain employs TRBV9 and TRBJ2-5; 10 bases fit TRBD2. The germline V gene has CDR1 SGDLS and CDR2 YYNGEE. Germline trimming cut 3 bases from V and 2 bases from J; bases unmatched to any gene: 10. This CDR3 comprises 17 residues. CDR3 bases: TGTGCCAGCAGCGCCAGGCTAGCGGGAGCTGGGCAAGAGACCCAGTACTTC. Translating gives CASSARLAGAGQETQYF.

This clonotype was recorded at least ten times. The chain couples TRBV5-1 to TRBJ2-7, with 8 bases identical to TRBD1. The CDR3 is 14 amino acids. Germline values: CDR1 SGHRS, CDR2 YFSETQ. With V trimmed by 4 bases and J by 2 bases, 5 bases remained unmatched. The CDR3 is CASSPDRVTYEQYF. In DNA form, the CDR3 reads TGCGCCAGCAGCCCGGACAGGGTTACCTACGAGCAGTACTTC. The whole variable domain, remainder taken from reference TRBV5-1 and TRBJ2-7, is KAGVTQTPRYLIKTRGQQVTLSCSPISGHRSVSWYQQTPGQGLQFLFEYFSETQRNKGNFPGRFSGRQFSNSRSEMNVSTLELGDSALYLCASSPDRVTYEQYFGPGTRLTVT.

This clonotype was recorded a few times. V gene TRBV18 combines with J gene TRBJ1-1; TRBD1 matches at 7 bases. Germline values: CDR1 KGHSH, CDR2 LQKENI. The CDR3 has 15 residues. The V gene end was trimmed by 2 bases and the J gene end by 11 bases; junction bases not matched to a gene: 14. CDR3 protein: CASSPSSAEQGRAFF. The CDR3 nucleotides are TGTGCCAGCTCACCATCTTCGGCGGAACAGGGGCGGGCTTTCTTT.

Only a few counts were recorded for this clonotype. The CDR3 reads CASSRGGGPQETQYF. The CDR3 bases are TGTGCCAGCAGCCGGGGGGGGGGGCCACAAGAGACCCAGTACTTC. The V gene is TRBV7-3, the J gene TRBJ2-5; 8 bases match TRBD2. This CDR3 has 15 amino acids. CDR1 and CDR2 from the germline V gene are SGHTA and FQGTGA. V was pared by 5 bases and J by 2 bases, with 7 bases of the junction left unmatched.

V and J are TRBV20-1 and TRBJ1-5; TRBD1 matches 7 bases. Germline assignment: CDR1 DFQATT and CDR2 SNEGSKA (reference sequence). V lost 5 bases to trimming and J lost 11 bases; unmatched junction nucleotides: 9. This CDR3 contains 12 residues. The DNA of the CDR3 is TGCAGTGCTCGGAACAGGGGAGAGACCCAGCATTTT. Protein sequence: CSARNRGETQHF.

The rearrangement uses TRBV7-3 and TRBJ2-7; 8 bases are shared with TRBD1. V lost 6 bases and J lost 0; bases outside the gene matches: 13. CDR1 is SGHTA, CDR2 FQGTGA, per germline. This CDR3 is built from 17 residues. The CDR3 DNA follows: TGTGCCAGCAGTACCAACCCAACAGGGGGAAACTCCTACGAGCAGTACTTC. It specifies CASSTNPTGGNSYEQYF.

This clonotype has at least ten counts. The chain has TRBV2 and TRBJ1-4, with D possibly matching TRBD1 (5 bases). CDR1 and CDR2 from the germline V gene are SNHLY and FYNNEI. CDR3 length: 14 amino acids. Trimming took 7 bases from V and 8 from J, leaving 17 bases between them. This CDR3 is CASKLPGRNEKLFF. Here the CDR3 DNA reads TGTGCCAGCAAGCTACCGGGACGGAACGAAAAACTGTTTTTT.

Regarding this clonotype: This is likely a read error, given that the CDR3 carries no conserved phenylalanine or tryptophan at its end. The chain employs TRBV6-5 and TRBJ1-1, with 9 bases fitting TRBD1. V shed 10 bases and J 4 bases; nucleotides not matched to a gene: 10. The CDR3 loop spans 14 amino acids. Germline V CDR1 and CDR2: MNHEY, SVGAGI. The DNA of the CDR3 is TGTGCCACCAAACTACAGGGGGCGAGCACTGAAGCTTTCTGT. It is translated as CATKLQGASTEAFC.

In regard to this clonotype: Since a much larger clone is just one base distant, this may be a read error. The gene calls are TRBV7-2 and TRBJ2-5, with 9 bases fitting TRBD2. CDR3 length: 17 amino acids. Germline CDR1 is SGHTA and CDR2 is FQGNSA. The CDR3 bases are TGTGCCAGCAGCTTAGTATCTAGCGGGAAAGGACAAGGGACCCAGTACTTC. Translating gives CASSLVSSGKGQGTQYF.

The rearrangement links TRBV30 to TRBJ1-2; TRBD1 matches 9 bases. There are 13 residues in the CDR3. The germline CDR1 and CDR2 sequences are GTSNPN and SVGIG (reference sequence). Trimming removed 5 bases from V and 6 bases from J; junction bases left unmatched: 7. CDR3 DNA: TGTGCCTGGCGAATACAGGGGGCTGATGGCTACACCTTC. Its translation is CAWRIQGADGYTF. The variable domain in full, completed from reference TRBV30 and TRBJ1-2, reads SQTIHQWPATLVQPVGSPLSLECTVEGTSNPNLYWYRQAAGRGLQLLFYSVGIGQISSEVPQNLSASRPQDRQFILSSKKLLLSDSGFYLCAWRIQGADGYTFGSGTRLTVV.

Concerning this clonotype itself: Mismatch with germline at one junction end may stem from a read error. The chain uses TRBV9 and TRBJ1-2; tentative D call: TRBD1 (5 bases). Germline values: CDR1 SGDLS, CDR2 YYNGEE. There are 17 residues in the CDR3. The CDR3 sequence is CASSEGRRAGGNYGHTF. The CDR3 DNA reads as TGTGCCAGCAGCGAGGGACGCCGAGCGGGGGGTAACTATGGCCACACCTTC. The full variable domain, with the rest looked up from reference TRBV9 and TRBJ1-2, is DSGVTQTPKHLITATGQRVTLRCSPRSGDLSVYWYQQSLDQGLQFLIQYYNGEERAKGNILERFSAQQFPDLHSELNLSSLELGDSALYFCASSEGRRAGGNYGHTFGSGTRLTVV.

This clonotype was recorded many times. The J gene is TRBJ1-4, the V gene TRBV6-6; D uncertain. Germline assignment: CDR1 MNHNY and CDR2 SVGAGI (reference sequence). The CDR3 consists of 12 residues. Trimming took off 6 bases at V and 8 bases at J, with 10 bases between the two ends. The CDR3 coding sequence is TGTGCCAGCAGGGGTTCGGGAGAAAAACTGTTTTTT. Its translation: CASRGSGEKLFF.

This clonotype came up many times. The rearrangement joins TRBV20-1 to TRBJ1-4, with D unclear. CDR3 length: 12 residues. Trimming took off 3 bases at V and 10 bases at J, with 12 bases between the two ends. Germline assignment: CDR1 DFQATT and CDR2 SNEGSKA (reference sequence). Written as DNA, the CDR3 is TGCAGTGCTAGTCCCGGCGTTGGAAAACTGTTTTTT. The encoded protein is CSASPGVGKLFF.

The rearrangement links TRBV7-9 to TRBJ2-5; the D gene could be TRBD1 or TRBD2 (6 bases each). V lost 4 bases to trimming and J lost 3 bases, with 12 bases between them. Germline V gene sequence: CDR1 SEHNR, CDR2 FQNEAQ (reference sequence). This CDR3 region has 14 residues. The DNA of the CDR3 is TGTGCCAGCAGCTCCGTGGGGGGCGAAGAGACCCAGTACTTC. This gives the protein CASSSVGGEETQYF. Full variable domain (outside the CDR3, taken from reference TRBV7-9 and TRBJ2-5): DTGVSQNPRHKITKRGQNVTFRCDPISEHNRLYWYRQTLGQGPEFLTYFQNEAQLEKSRLLSDRFSAERPKGSFSTLEIQRTEQGDSAMYLCASSSVGGEETQYFGPGTRLLVL.

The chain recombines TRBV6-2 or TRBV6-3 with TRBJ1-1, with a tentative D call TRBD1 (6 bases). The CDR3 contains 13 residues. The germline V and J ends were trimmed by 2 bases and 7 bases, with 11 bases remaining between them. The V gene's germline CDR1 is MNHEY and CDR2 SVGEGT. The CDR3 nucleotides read TGTGCCAGCAGTTACAGGGGGAGTAATGAAGCTTTCTTT. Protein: CASSYRGSNEAFF.